These 2 T cell receptor beta chains were sequenced from one sample in a study of T cells in Graves' hyperthyroidism and ophthalmopathy. What was amplified from RNA transcripts were TCR beta CDR3 regions. TCR CDR3 regions were first amplified by RT-PCR with HTBI primers. Each CDR3 protein is one row after TCRdb ran MiXCR on the multiplex PCR reads. Found here are approximately 620,000 distinct CDR3 sequences, approximately 15% of them singletons; the top ten hold roughly 3.4%. Sequenced: blood. The receptors come from a woman aged 40 to 50 with Graves' ophthalmopathy.

This clonotype was found once. A much larger clone sits a single nucleotide away, making a read error possible. The V call is TRBV3-1, the J call TRBJ2-7; tentatively, D is TRBD2 (6 bases). CDR1 is LGHDT, CDR2 YNNKEL, per germline (reference sequence). V lost 3 bases and J 3 bases, leaving 15 bases between the germline ends. CDR3 size: 15 residues. CDR3 protein: CASSHPGEIIYEQYF. CDR3 coding DNA: TGTGCCAGCAGCCATCCGGGAGAGATCATCTACGAGCAGTACTTC.

This clonotype appeared many times. The rearrangement links TRBV12-3 or TRBV12-4 to TRBJ1-1; no definite D call. The CDR3 runs to 15 residues. V lost 5 bases and J lost 0, with 13 bases in between. The CDR3 loop is CASSPQTLMNTEAFF. CDR3 in DNA: TGTGCCAGCAGTCCTCAAACCCTCATGAACACTGAAGCTTTCTTT.